These T cell receptor beta chains were read from a single sample in a study of blood T cells in healthy people across ages. TCRdb reanalysed the 5' RACE reads using MiXCR and keeps one entry per CDR3 protein. The data hold under 2,000,000 distinct CDR3 sequences, with about 50% observed a single time. Sequencing was performed on blood. Receptor source: a woman aged 40 to 49 in good health. CDR3s include the opening cysteine and the closing phenylalanine or tryptophan. D genes are given only for firm matches. Expanded clones get a size class; other rows say once, few or many, or leave the size out.

V,size,D,J,CDR3,DNA
TRBV7-7,NA,TRBD2,TRBJ2-5,CASSLGASGVVSQETQYF,TGTGCCAGCAGCTTAGGGGCTAGCGGGGTGGTTTCGCAAGAGACCCAGTACTTC
TRBV6-2/TRBV6-3,NA,NA,TRBJ2-6,CASRPRAPGANVLTF,TGTGCCAGCAGGCCCAGGGCCCCAGGGGCCAACGTCCTGACTTTC
TRBV15,NA,NA,TRBJ1-2,CATSRDRADSIGYTF,TGTGCCACCAGCAGAGATCGGGCGGATTCCATCGGCTACACCTTC
TRBV29-1,NA,TRBD1,TRBJ2-5,CSVRFYRTGEETQYF,TGCAGCGTCCGCTTTTACCGGACAGGAGAAGAGACCCAGTACTTC
TRBV5-1,NA,TRBD1,TRBJ2-5,CASSGRTGTETQYF,TGCGCCAGCAGCGGGAGGACAGGGACGGAGACCCAGTACTTC
TRBV4-3,NA,NA,TRBJ2-5,CASSQDMGGETQYF,TGCGCCAGCAGCCAAGATATGGGGGGAGAGACCCAGTACTTC
TRBV7-2,once,NA,TRBJ1-6,CASSPGQGDLLHF,TGTGCCAGCAGCCCCGGACAAGGGGACCTCCTCCACTTT
TRBV28,few,NA,TRBJ2-1,CASSLEGRPDNEQFF,TGTGCCAGCAGTTTAGAAGGCAGGCCTGACAATGAGCAGTTCTTC
TRBV20-1,NA,TRBD1,TRBJ1-2,CSALDRGWGYGYTF,TGCAGTGCTCTGGACAGGGGGTGGGGCTATGGCTACACCTTC
TRBV15,few,TRBD1,TRBJ2-5,CATSRTQGVSETQYF,TGTGCCACCAGCAGGACCCAGGGGGTTTCGGAGACCCAGTACTTC
TRBV5-1,NA,NA,TRBJ1-2,CASSYLTDRGGYTF,TGCGCCAGCAGCTACCTGACCGACCGAGGAGGCTACACCTTC
TRBV28,NA,TRBD2,TRBJ2-3,CASSLVGDYESDTQYF,TGTGCCAGCAGTTTGGTCGGGGACTATGAGTCAGATACGCAGTATTTT
TRBV10-3,NA,NA,TRBJ2-1,CAISESLSGSYNEQFF,TGTGCCATCAGTGAGTCCCTGTCAGGCTCCTACAATGAGCAGTTCTTC
TRBV11-2,few,NA,TRBJ2-3,CASSLWIREDTQYF,TGTGCCAGCAGCTTATGGATTAGGGAAGATACGCAGTATTTT
TRBV6-5,NA,TRBD1,TRBJ1-6,CAIRDRVSHNSPLHF,TGTGCCATCCGGGACAGGGTCTCCCATAATTCACCCCTCCACTTT
TRBV28,few,TRBD1,TRBJ2-3,CASTATAGGRDTQYF,TGTGCCAGCACCGCAACGGCAGGGGGCAGGGATACGCAGTATTTT
TRBV5-1,NA,NA,TRBJ2-2,CASSLNAANTGELFF,TGCGCCAGCAGCTTGAATGCAGCAAACACCGGGGAGCTGTTTTTT
TRBV2,few,NA,TRBJ1-5,CASKGNSNQPQHF,TGTGCCAGCAAGGGGAATAGCAATCAGCCCCAGCATTTT
TRBV20-1,NA,NA,TRBJ1-5,CSARERDRNQPQHF,TGCAGTGCTAGAGAGAGGGACCGAAATCAGCCCCAGCATTTT
TRBV7-8,NA,NA,TRBJ2-7,CASSLAPKYEQYF,TGTGCCAGCAGCTTAGCGCCTAAGTACGAGCAGTACTTC